This passage covers 27 T cell receptor beta chains from one sample sequenced in a study of metastatic and nonmetastatic thyroid tumors. No patient had received any treatment before thyroid surgery. With MiXCR, TCRdb called clones anew from the PCR reads. The table includes over 35,000 clones, around 16% detected once. The specimen was tumor tissue. The receptors stem from a female donor with papillary thyroid cancer or a benign thyroid nodule (not recorded which). Some clones in this sample may be carry-over from other donors' samples.

Remarks on this clone: Its ends do not fully match the called genes, so a read error is possible. The J gene is TRBJ2-7, the V gene TRBV20-1; 7 bases fit TRBD2. Per the germline V gene, CDR1 is DFQATT and CDR2 is SNEGSKA (reference sequence). The CDR3 runs to 13 residues. This chain's CDR3 is CSARVLTSREQYF. The CDR3 DNA reads TGCAGTGCTAGGGTGTTGACTAGCCGCGAGCAGTATTTC.

The chain employs TRBV5-1 and TRBJ2-3; 12 positions match TRBD2. CDR3 length: 15 residues. The ends lost 4 bases at V and 3 bases at J; junction bases unmatched: 3. Germline-derived CDR1 and CDR2 are SGHRS and YFSETQ. CDR3 DNA: TGCGCCAGCAGCCTTACTAGCGGGGGGACAGATACGCAGTATTTT. Translation: CASSLTSGGTDTQYF.

The sample holds many counts of this clone. The V and J genes are TRBV6-2 or TRBV6-3 and TRBJ2-5; a weak D match, TRBD1 (6 bases). The CDR3 totals 13 residues. V dropped 7 bases and J dropped 2 bases, with 11 bases sitting between them. The germline CDR1 and CDR2 sequences are MNHEY and SVGEGT. The CDR3 loop is CASTMTGQETQYF. The CDR3 region has the DNA TGTGCCAGCACCATGACAGGACAAGAGACCCAGTACTTC.

This clone was observed many times. The chain uses TRBV29-1 and TRBJ2-3; possibly TRBD1 for D (5 bases). V shed 3 bases and J shed 9 bases, with 13 bases lying between them. Germline V CDR1 and CDR2: SQVTM, ANQGSEA. CDR3 size: 12 residues. The CDR3 DNA is TGCAGCGTTGAGGGGCCTCGTGGGACGCAGTATTTT. Translated, it gives CSVEGPRGTQYF.

At least ten counts were recorded for this clone. This chain connects TRBV15 to TRBJ1-1, with D uncertain. V lost 2 bases, J lost 1 base, and 20 bases lay in between. Looked up from germline, CDR1 is LNHNV and CDR2 is YYDKDF (reference sequence). This CDR3 is 18 amino acids long. CDR3 bases: TGTGCCACCAGCAGAACTAATGTGGGAGGAAAGTCGAACACTGAAGCTTTCTTT. Translating gives CATSRTNVGGKSNTEAFF.

This clone was seen at least ten times. This chain uses TRBV19 with TRBJ1-4, with D uncertain. V was pared by 3 bases and J by 0 bases, with 8 bases between. This CDR3 is 15 amino acids long. Germline V gene data show CDR1 as LNHDA and CDR2 as SQIVND (reference sequence). CDR3 nucleotide sequence: TGTGCCAGTAGTATGTCGTTTACAACTAATGAAAAACTGTTTTTT. Encoded protein: CASSMSFTTNEKLFF. Looking up the rest from reference TRBV19 and TRBJ1-4 gives the full variable domain: DGGITQSPKYLFRKEGQNVTLSCEQNLNHDAMYWYRQDPGQGLRLIYYSQIVNDFQKGDIAEGYSVSREKKESFPLTVTSAQKNPTAFYLCASSMSFTTNEKLFFGSGTQLSVL.

This clone was recorded many times. The chain joins TRBV7-6 to TRBJ2-3; no clear D gene. The V end lost 4 bases, the J end lost 5 bases, and 4 bases lay between the germline ends. The CDR3 extends over 11 amino acids. Germline lookup yields CDR1 SGHVS and CDR2 FNYEAQ. CDR3 region: CASSSRDTQYF. The DNA for the CDR3 is TGTGCCAGCAGCTCGAGAGATACGCAGTATTTT.

This clone was counted many times. V is TRBV19 and J is TRBJ2-7; D ambiguous. The CDR3 extends over 12 amino acids. The germline CDR1 and CDR2 sequences are LNHDA and SQIVND (reference sequence). Trimming removed 4 bases at V and 6 bases at J, with 10 bases between. The CDR3 region has the DNA TGTGCCAGTAGTAGGGGTCAGACCGAGCAGTACTTC. Its translation is CASSRGQTEQYF. Variable domain in full (rest from reference TRBV19 and TRBJ2-7): DGGITQSPKYLFRKEGQNVTLSCEQNLNHDAMYWYRQDPGQGLRLIYYSQIVNDFQKGDIAEGYSVSREKKESFPLTVTSAQKNPTAFYLCASSRGQTEQYFGPGTRLTVT.

The CDR3 protein is CASGSGSVNQPQHF. The CDR3 DNA reads TGTGCCAGCGGTTCTGGTTCGGTAAATCAGCCCCAGCATTTT. The V gene is TRBV11-2, the J gene TRBJ1-5; D is uncertain. CDR3 length: 14 amino acids. Germline V gene sequence: CDR1 SGHAT, CDR2 FQNNGV. V dropped 8 bases and J dropped 4 bases, with 15 bases sitting between them.

This clone appeared many times. With a much larger clone just one base away, this may be a read error. This chain uses TRBV7-7 with TRBJ2-7; D perhaps matches TRBD2 (5 bases). This CDR3 is 13 amino acids long. CDR1 is SSHAT, CDR2 FNYEAQ, per germline (reference sequence). The CDR3 sequence: CASSLARGNEQYF. The CDR3 bases are TGTGCTAGCAGCTTAGCTCGGGGAAACGAGCAGTACTTC.

This clone was seen ten or more times. This chain links TRBV28 with TRBJ2-2, with D perhaps matching TRBD1 (6 bases). Trimming removed 4 bases at V and 1 base at J, with 13 bases between. This CDR3 comprises 16 residues. Germline V lookup: CDR1 MDHEN, CDR2 SYDVKM. The CDR3 nucleotides are TGTGCCAGCAGTTCCAAGCAGGGGCTGAACACCGGGGAGCTGTTTTTT. It codes for CASSSKQGLNTGELFF.

This clone was picked up many times. The chain couples TRBV20-1 to TRBJ2-1; tentative D call: TRBD1 (5 bases). V was cut by 4 bases and J by 2 bases, with 15 bases left in between. This CDR3 comprises 15 residues. Germline CDR1 DFQATT, CDR2 SNEGSKA (reference sequence). CDR3: CSAITAGNPYNEQFF. CDR3 nucleotide sequence: TGCAGTGCTATCACGGCAGGGAACCCCTACAATGAGCAGTTCTTC.

A remark on this clone: A much larger clone sits a single nucleotide away, making a read error possible. Other DNA sequences in the same sample also yield this CDR3. This rearrangement joins TRBV9 to TRBJ2-5; the D is unclear. The V end lost 4 bases, the J end lost 2 bases, and 15 bases lay between the germline ends. Looked up from germline, CDR1 is SGDLS and CDR2 is YYNGEE. CDR3 size: 15 residues. The CDR3 is CASSIRGAGQETQYF. The CDR3 region has the DNA TGTGCCAGCAGCATTCGAGGTGCAGGACAAGAGACCCAGTACTTC.

This clone came up many times. The CDR3 here is CASSLGYTEAFF. The CDR3, as DNA: TGTGCCAGCAGCTTGGGGTACACTGAAGCTTTCTTT. The chain carries TRBV7-8 and TRBJ1-1; D is ambiguous. The CDR3 has 12 amino acids. Germline V gene data show CDR1 as SGHVS and CDR2 as FQNEAQ. The V gene lost 3 bases and the J gene lost 3 bases, with 5 bases spanning the gap.

This clone was seen ten or more times. The chain couples TRBV5-1 to TRBJ2-7; 8 nucleotides match TRBD1. Trimming at V came to 4 bases and at J to 2 bases, leaving 5 bases not matched to a gene. The CDR3 has 14 amino acids. Germline CDR1 reads SGHRS; CDR2 reads YFSETQ. The CDR3 sequence is CASSPGTGPYEQYF. In DNA, the CDR3 is TGCGCCAGCAGCCCTGGGACAGGCCCCTACGAGCAGTACTTC.

This clone was seen many times. V gene TRBV19 combines with J gene TRBJ2-7; D is unresolved. This CDR3 region has 11 residues. V gave up 5 bases and J gave up 2 bases, with 4 bases separating them. CDR1 is LNHDA, CDR2 SQIVND, per germline (reference sequence). CDR3 in DNA: TGTGCCAGTAGTGACACCTACGAGCAGTACTTC. Its translation: CASSDTYEQYF. Together with reference TRBV19 and TRBJ2-7, the CDR3 gives the full variable domain: DGGITQSPKYLFRKEGQNVTLSCEQNLNHDAMYWYRQDPGQGLRLIYYSQIVNDFQKGDIAEGYSVSREKKESFPLTVTSAQKNPTAFYLCASSDTYEQYFGPGTRLTVT.

Many counts were recorded for this clone. CDR3 sequence: CASRRRGTVTSDTQYF. In nucleotides, the CDR3 is TGTGCCAGCAGGCGGAGGGGGACAGTAACGTCAGATACGCAGTATTTT. The V gene is TRBV11-2, the J gene TRBJ2-3; D perhaps matches TRBD1 (7 bases). The V gene lost 6 bases and the J gene lost 4 bases, with 20 bases spanning the gap. The CDR3 contains 16 residues. Germline V CDR1 and CDR2: SGHAT, FQNNGV.

Ten or more counts support this clone. A single base separates this from a much larger clone, so it may be a read error. The gene calls are TRBV6-1 and TRBJ2-7, with no clear D. CDR3 length equals 15 residues. Trimming removed 8 bases at V and 6 bases at J, with 23 bases between. Germline CDR1 reads MNHNS; CDR2 reads SASEGT. Written as DNA, the CDR3 is TGTGCCAGCCTTGGGTCACCCGCTCAGGCCTGCGAGCAGTACTTC. Translation gives CASLGSPAQACEQYF.

The chain has TRBV5-4 and TRBJ2-5; 10 nucleotides agree with TRBD2. CDR1 and CDR2 (germline): SGHNT, YYREEE (reference sequence). Germline trimming cut 4 bases from V and 2 bases from J; bases unmatched to any gene: 8. This CDR3 spans 16 amino acids. CDR3 in DNA: TGTGCCAGCAGCCGTAAGCGGGAGGGGGGGCAAGAGACCCAGTACTTC. This gives the protein CASSRKREGGQETQYF. Looking up the rest from reference TRBV5-4 and TRBJ2-5 gives the full variable domain: ETGVTQSPTHLIKTRGQQVTLRCSSQSGHNTVSWYQQALGQGPQFIFQYYREEENGRGNFPPRFSGLQFPNYSSELNVNALELDDSALYLCASSRKREGGQETQYFGPGTRLLVL.

This clone has a count of ten or more. The chain uses TRBV20-1 and TRBJ2-3; possibly TRBD2 for D (6 bases). The ends were cut back, 1 base at V and 0 bases at J, with 14 bases in the middle. The length of the CDR3 is 16 residues. Germline CDR1 DFQATT, CDR2 SNEGSKA (reference sequence). This CDR3 reads CSARGRASTSTDTQYF. CDR3 nucleotide sequence: TGCAGTGCTAGAGGGAGGGCATCTACTAGCACAGATACGCAGTATTTT.

This clone has a count of ten or more. V and J are TRBV28 and TRBJ1-3; D is unclear. The CDR3 contains 18 residues. CDR1 MDHEN and CDR2 SYDVKM come from the germline V gene. Trimming removed 1 base at V and 0 bases at J, with 16 bases between. The CDR3, as DNA: TGTGCCAGCAGTTTATTCCTACGACACGTCCCCTCTGGAAACACCATATATTTT. Its translation: CASSLFLRHVPSGNTIYF.

The genes are TRBV18 and TRBJ1-1, with D possibly being TRBD1 (5 bases). CDR3 length: 14 residues. The V gene lost 8 bases and the J gene lost 7 bases, with 20 bases spanning the gap. CDR1 is KGHSH and CDR2 is LQKENI in the germline V gene. In DNA form, the CDR3 reads TGTGCCAGCATAGAACAGGCCATGAAGAGTGAAGCTTTCTTT. This encodes CASIEQAMKSEAFF.

There are many counts of this clone. Here the CDR3 reads CASKGRYNEQFF. The CDR3 DNA follows: TGTGCCAGCAAAGGACGATACAATGAGCAGTTCTTC. V gene TRBV6-1 combines with J gene TRBJ2-1; D not resolved. V lost 7 bases to trimming and J lost 4 bases, with 8 bases between them. Per germline, CDR1 MNHNS and CDR2 SASEGT. There are 12 residues in the CDR3.

This clone was seen many times. In nucleotides, the CDR3 is TGTGCCAGCAGCTGGGGGCTACTAGCGGGAGGGTCGGAGACCCAGTACTTC. Translation: CASSWGLLAGGSETQYF. The V and J genes are TRBV5-6 and TRBJ2-5, with 13 bases matching TRBD2. The CDR3 spans 17 residues. V shed 3 bases and J 5 bases; nucleotides not matched to a gene: 10. Germline assignment: CDR1 SGHDT and CDR2 YYEEEE. The whole variable domain, remainder taken from reference TRBV5-6 and TRBJ2-5, is DAGVTQSPTHLIKTRGQQVTLRCSPKSGHDTVSWYQQALGQGPQFIFQYYEEEERQRGNFPDRFSGHQFPNYSSELNVNALLLGDSALYLCASSWGLLAGGSETQYFGPGTRLLVL.

This clone showed up many times. The rearrangement joins TRBV7-6 to TRBJ1-1; 8 bases align to TRBD1. Germline loops: CDR1 SGHVS, CDR2 FNYEAQ. The CDR3 runs 12 residues. The ends lost 6 bases at V and 10 bases at J; junction bases unmatched: 7. CDR3 sequence reads: CASSHGQGVAFF. In DNA form, the CDR3 reads TGTGCCAGCAGTCACGGACAGGGAGTAGCTTTCTTT.

This clone was counted many times. The chain recombines TRBV24-1 with TRBJ2-1, with D tentatively TRBD1 (5 bases). Per germline, CDR1 KGHDR and CDR2 SFDVKD. This CDR3 has 11 residues. Trimming removed 5 bases from V and 9 bases from J, with 7 bases in between. The CDR3 DNA reads TGTGCCACCAGTGCAGGGTTTGAGCAGTTCTTC. Protein product: CATSAGFEQFF.

This clone was seen ten or more times. The genes are TRBV20-1 and TRBJ2-3; the D gene is possibly TRBD1 (5 bases). The CDR3 spans 13 residues. Germline V gene data show CDR1 as DFQATT and CDR2 as SNEGSKA (reference sequence). Trimming pared 6 bases from V and 0 bases from J, leaving 10 bases between. This CDR3 is CSATGDSTDTQYF. The DNA for the CDR3 is TGCAGTGCCACAGGAGATAGCACAGATACGCAGTATTTT.